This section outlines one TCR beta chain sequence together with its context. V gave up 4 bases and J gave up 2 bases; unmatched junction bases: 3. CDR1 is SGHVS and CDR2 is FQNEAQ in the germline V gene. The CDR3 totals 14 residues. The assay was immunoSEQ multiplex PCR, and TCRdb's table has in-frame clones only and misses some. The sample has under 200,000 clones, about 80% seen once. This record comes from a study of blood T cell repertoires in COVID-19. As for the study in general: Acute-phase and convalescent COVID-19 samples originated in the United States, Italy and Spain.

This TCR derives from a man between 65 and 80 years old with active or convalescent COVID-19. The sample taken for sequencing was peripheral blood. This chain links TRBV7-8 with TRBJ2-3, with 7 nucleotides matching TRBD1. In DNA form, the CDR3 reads TGTGCCAGCAGCTCGGGACAGTACACAGATACGCAGTATTTT. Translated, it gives CASSSGQYTDTQYF.